The rows below give T cell receptor beta chains drawn from one sample of a study of blood T cell repertoires in COVID-19. Clones were sequenced by immunoSEQ multiplex PCR, and TCRdb holds only the in-frame ones, with some missing. The sample lists some 97,000 clones, roughly 85% occurring once. Sequenced input: peripheral blood. The receptor source for this set is a woman in her 70s with acute or convalescent COVID-19. Both conserved end residues are part of each CDR3. Each record gives: clone size, J gene, D gene, V gene, CDR3 DNA, CDR3 protein. A D gene is named only where the DNA matches it firmly. A clone size is listed for some rows: how often the clone was seen (once, few, many), or a class if it is expanded.

abundance: -; j_gene: TRBJ1-1; d_gene: TRBD1; v_gene: TRBV18; CDR3nt: TGTGCCAGCTCACCAGAGACAGGGTTGGACACTGAAGCTTTCTTT; CDR3aa: CASSPETGLDTEAFF
abundance: -; j_gene: TRBJ1-2; d_gene: -; v_gene: TRBV19; CDR3nt: TGTGCCAGTAGTATATCGCAGGGCTATGGCTACACCTTC; CDR3aa: CASSISQGYGYTF
abundance: once; j_gene: TRBJ1-5; d_gene: TRBD1; v_gene: TRBV2; CDR3nt: TGTGCCAGCAGTGTTTTCCCCTCGACAGGGAGAGATCAGCCCCAGCATTTT; CDR3aa: CASSVFPSTGRDQPQHF
abundance: once; j_gene: TRBJ2-3; d_gene: TRBD1; v_gene: TRBV23-1; CDR3nt: TGCGCCAGCAGTCAATCACGTCGACAGGGCCTGGACACAGATACGCAGTATTTT; CDR3aa: CASSQSRRQGLDTDTQYF
abundance: -; j_gene: TRBJ1-1; d_gene: TRBD1; v_gene: TRBV6-1; CDR3nt: TGTGCCAGCAGTGAAGCTGGTGGGACAGGGGTGAACACTGAAGCTTTCTTT; CDR3aa: CASSEAGGTGVNTEAFF
abundance: -; j_gene: TRBJ2-1; d_gene: TRBD2; v_gene: TRBV7-2; CDR3nt: TGTGCCAGCAGCTCGGGGGGAGGAGGTGAGCAGTTCTTC; CDR3aa: CASSSGGGGEQFF
abundance: few; j_gene: TRBJ1-2; d_gene: -; v_gene: TRBV7-2; CDR3nt: TGTGCCAGCAGCTTAGAATCGGGACACCTATATGGCTACACCTTC; CDR3aa: CASSLESGHLYGYTF
abundance: once; j_gene: TRBJ1-1; d_gene: -; v_gene: TRBV21-1; CDR3nt: TGTGCCAGCAGCAAAAGGCCCCTTAGCCGGGGACAGGTGAACACTGAAGCTTTCTTT; CDR3aa: CASSKRPLSRGQVNTEAFF
abundance: -; j_gene: TRBJ1-3; d_gene: TRBD1; v_gene: TRBV9; CDR3nt: TGTGCCAGCAGCGCCATAACAGGGGAAAGCACCATATATTTT; CDR3aa: CASSAITGESTIYF
abundance: -; j_gene: TRBJ1-4; d_gene: -; v_gene: TRBV30; CDR3nt: TGTGCCTGGAGCGGGTCCCCAACTAATGAAAAACTGTTTTTT; CDR3aa: CAWSGSPTNEKLFF
abundance: -; j_gene: TRBJ1-2; d_gene: -; v_gene: TRBV29-1; CDR3nt: TGCAGCGTGGACACGACAGTTAACTATGGCTACACCTTC; CDR3aa: CSVDTTVNYGYTF
abundance: -; j_gene: TRBJ1-4; d_gene: TRBD1; v_gene: TRBV7-8; CDR3nt: TGTGCCAGCAGCTTCGGTCCGGGACAGGTAGAAGAAAAACTGTTTTTT; CDR3aa: CASSFGPGQVEEKLFF
abundance: few; j_gene: TRBJ2-1; d_gene: -; v_gene: TRBV11-3; CDR3nt: TGTGCCAGCAGCTTAGGATCCAGGGCTGGTGAGCAGTTCTTC; CDR3aa: CASSLGSRAGEQFF
abundance: -; j_gene: TRBJ1-1; d_gene: -; v_gene: TRBV20-1; CDR3nt: TGCAGTGCTAGTCGACGGATTGTGGAGACTGAAGCTTTCTTT; CDR3aa: CSASRRIVETEAFF
abundance: -; j_gene: TRBJ2-3; d_gene: TRBD2; v_gene: TRBV7-9; CDR3nt: TGTGCCAGCTTGGGGGGGAAGTTCAACACAGATACGCAGTATTTT; CDR3aa: CASLGGKFNTDTQYF
abundance: once; j_gene: TRBJ1-2; d_gene: TRBD1; v_gene: TRBV25-1; CDR3nt: TGTGCCAGCAGTGCACCGAGGACAGGTGACTCTGACTACACCTTC; CDR3aa: CASSAPRTGDSDYTF
abundance: -; j_gene: TRBJ2-6; d_gene: -; v_gene: TRBV7-2; CDR3nt: TGTGCCAGCAGCTTACCAGGGGGGGCCAACGTCCTGACTTTC; CDR3aa: CASSLPGGANVLTF
abundance: -; j_gene: TRBJ2-7; d_gene: -; v_gene: TRBV5-1; CDR3nt: TGCGCCAGCAGCCGATCTAGCATCCACGAGCAGTACTTC; CDR3aa: CASSRSSIHEQYF
abundance: -; j_gene: TRBJ2-1; d_gene: TRBD1; v_gene: TRBV27; CDR3nt: TGTGCCAGCAGTTTAAAAGGGACAGGCTACTCCTACAATGAGCAGTTCTTC; CDR3aa: CASSLKGTGYSYNEQFF
abundance: -; j_gene: TRBJ2-7; d_gene: TRBD1; v_gene: TRBV29-1; CDR3nt: TGCAGCGTTGCGGGACAGCCCTACGAGCAGTACTTC; CDR3aa: CSVAGQPYEQYF
abundance: -; j_gene: TRBJ2-3; d_gene: -; v_gene: TRBV13; CDR3nt: TGTGCCAGCAGCCTATCCCCAGATACGCAGTATTTT; CDR3aa: CASSLSPDTQYF
abundance: -; j_gene: TRBJ2-2; d_gene: TRBD1; v_gene: TRBV5-1; CDR3nt: TGCGCCAGCAGCTTGGTACAGGGGGTTGACACCGGGGAGCTGTTTTTT; CDR3aa: CASSLVQGVDTGELFF
abundance: -; j_gene: TRBJ2-3; d_gene: TRBD2; v_gene: TRBV5-5; CDR3nt: TGTGCCAGCAGCATGGGGCTGGGCGGGGACTACTCCACAGATACGCAGTATTTT; CDR3aa: CASSMGLGGDYSTDTQYF
abundance: -; j_gene: TRBJ1-3; d_gene: TRBD1; v_gene: TRBV7-2; CDR3nt: TGTGCCAGCAGCTTAGGGCAGGGGGTTTTCTCTGGAAACACCATATATTTT; CDR3aa: CASSLGQGVFSGNTIYF
abundance: -; j_gene: TRBJ1-3; d_gene: TRBD1; v_gene: TRBV10-3; CDR3nt: TGTGCCACCTCCCAGGGGGCGAGCTCTGGAAACACCATATATTTT; CDR3aa: CATSQGASSGNTIYF
abundance: -; j_gene: TRBJ2-1; d_gene: TRBD2; v_gene: TRBV7-7; CDR3nt: TGTGCCAGCAGCTTAGGCCGGGGCGGGAGCTCCTACAATGAGCAGTTCTTC; CDR3aa: CASSLGRGGSSYNEQFF
abundance: -; j_gene: TRBJ1-4; d_gene: -; v_gene: TRBV14; CDR3nt: TGTGCCAGCAGCCAAGTCCTCTTGACGGGGGAAAAACTGTTTTTT; CDR3aa: CASSQVLLTGEKLFF
abundance: -; j_gene: TRBJ1-2; d_gene: TRBD1; v_gene: TRBV6-1; CDR3nt: TGTGCCAGCAGTTTACAGGGGGGAAATGGCTACACCTTC; CDR3aa: CASSLQGGNGYTF
abundance: many; j_gene: TRBJ1-1; d_gene: TRBD1; v_gene: TRBV4-2; CDR3nt: TGTGCCAGCAGCCCGGAGGGACAGGGGGCATACACTGAAGCTTTCTTT; CDR3aa: CASSPEGQGAYTEAFF
abundance: -; j_gene: TRBJ2-5; d_gene: -; v_gene: TRBV7-8; CDR3nt: TGTGCCAGCAGCTCACTGAGCGGCCAAGAGACCCAGTACTTC; CDR3aa: CASSSLSGQETQYF